This T cell receptor (beta chain) was identified in a study of memory CD4+ T cells and cytomegalovirus serostatus (dated by TCRdb to between 2019 and 2020). At the level of the whole study: The cohort comprised around 35 healthy Belgian adults, 9 CMV seropositive and some 25 CMV seronegative. To replicate a published TCR-based CMV serostatus classifier, the researchers sequenced the CD4+ memory TCRbeta repertoires of a Belgian cohort whose cytomegalovirus serostatus was known. The investigation overall reported the following: Results were interpreted as suggesting that the CMV-associated TCR signature is largely present in the CD4+ memory repertoire. Among the roughly 160 previously reported CMV-associated TCRbeta sequences, 67 showed up in the CD4+ memory repertoires, with each one found in between one and five individuals. CMV serostatus prediction reached a median bootstrapped AUC of roughly 0.96 with the original framework and 0.85 to 0.91 with a US-trained random forest. The original-framework classifier achieved a median bootstrapped AUC of around 0.95 with a 95% CI of 0.76-1.00 on the Belgian cohort. Only CD4+CD45RO+ memory cells were sequenced, unlike the original study, which covered naive and memory CD4+ and CD8+ populations.

Single viable CD3+CD4+CD8-CD45RO+ cells were sorted as memory CD4+ T cells on a FACSAria II. CMV serostatus was assessed using a Roche Elecsys assay, by which serum IgG against CMV pp150, pp28, p38 and p52 was detected. Following thawing, total CD4+ T cells were enriched through positive selection using CD4 magnetic microbeads. Samples originated from another study that specifically interrogated the CD4+ T cell memory repertoire. Peripheral blood mononuclear cells were isolated and cryopreserved following standard operating procedures; serum was stored at -80 °C. Staining used CD3-PerCP (BW264/56), CD4-APC (RPA-T4), CD45RO-PE (UCHT1) and CD8-Pacific Orange (3B5) antibodies, with Sytox blue excluding non-viable cells. The Quick-DNA Microprep Kit was used to extract genomic DNA from the sorted cells. Amplification of TCRbeta DNA was done with the immunoSEQ hsTCRbeta kit, following the protocol from the manufacturer. TCRbeta libraries were sequenced on an Illumina MiSeq instrument. Processing in the source paper ran as follows. Once out-of-frame sequences had been removed, millions of distinct TCRbeta sequences were left, which works out to an average of around 70,000 per individual. Each individual was scored according to the count of fewer than 200 previously reported CMV-associated TCRbeta sequences and the total productive distinct TCRbeta count. A beta-binomial model was reimplemented in Python, and random forests from scikit-learn, run with default parameters, were trained on data from the US cohort. Classifier performance on the Belgian cohort was summarized as median AUC with percentile confidence intervals over 10,000 bootstrap iterations. TCRdb retrieved this table from immuneACCESS and kept in-frame rearrangements only. Not all clones are present; in checked studies, unresolved V genes account for under half, and no reason is known for the remainder. D and trimming come from the DNA, and the V and J calls and clone size come from that table. Recorded for this sample are about 53,000 clones; under 80% of them occurred a single time. The ten largest clonotypes hold 0.77% of the sample.

This clone has a handful of counts. Its antigen specificity is not known. Base qualities are missing; no much larger clone stands one base away. Specimen: memory CD4+ T cells from blood. This receptor was obtained from an adult in good health and CMV-seronegative.

The CDR3 reads as follows: CATGTGKRQPQHF. DNA sequence: TGTGCCACCGGGACAGGAAAGCGTCAGCCCCAGCATTTT. The rearrangement joined TRBV28 to TRBJ1-5; 8 nucleotides in the junction match TRBD1. Taken from cysteine to phenylalanine, the CDR3 has 13 residues. The only DNA kept is the CDR3, 39 bases in frame from the first base. Trimming takes 10 bases off V and 6 bases off J; junction bases not matched to a gene: 8. The germline V gene gives CDR1 as MDHEN and CDR2 as SYDVKM.